This TCR beta chain was found in a study of blood T cell repertoires in COVID-19. Study details: Sites in the United States, Italy and Spain provided acute and convalescent COVID-19 samples. In each case, the material was cDNA or gDNA derived from T cells, B-cell-depleted T cells, or PBMCs.

Seattle patients were enrolled while actively infected and followed longitudinally. In the source study's methods: Amplified reference gene primers provided the basis for estimating nucleated cell counts. This table comes from immunoSEQ multiplex PCR, and its TCRdb copy is limited to in-frame clones, with some not included. V and J calls and clone size are copied from that table; D and trimming were computed from the DNA. The sample records 200,000 to 250,000 clones, approximately 90% being singletons. Trimming took 2 bases from V and 9 from J; bases not matched to a gene: 17. Germline V gene data show CDR1 as SGHKS and CDR2 as YYEKEE (reference sequence). The length of the CDR3 is 17 residues.

This receptor was taken from a woman aged 25 to 39 with COVID-19, enrolled during active disease. This chain uses TRBV5-5 with TRBJ1-5, with 7 nucleotides matching TRBD1. The sequencing sample was made of peripheral blood. The CDR3 DNA reads as TGTGCCAGCAGCTTTCAGGCAGGGGGTCCCGGATGGGGGCCCCAGCATTTT. Its protein product is CASSFQAGGPGWGPQHF.